This T cell receptor beta chain was sequenced in a study of early T cells in non-severe SARS-CoV-2 infection. This clonotype has ten or more counts. CDR1 is LGHNA and CDR2 is YNFKEQ in the germline V gene. This CDR3 spans 13 amino acids. V was clipped by 4 bases and J by 1 base, with 7 bases between them. Each CDR3 protein is one row after TCRdb ran MiXCR on the 5' RACE reads. The sample has 45,000 to 65,000 distinct CDR3 sequences, approximately 11% seen once. The receptor was isolated from an adult who was a healthcare worker with PCR-confirmed SARS-CoV-2 infection or an uninfected control (not recorded which). Sequenced: whole blood. V gene TRBV4-2 combines with J gene TRBJ1-1; D remains unclear. Here the CDR3 reads CASSPRGNTEAFF. As DNA, the CDR3 is TGTGCCAGCAGCCCCCGTGGGAACACTGAAGCTTTCTTT.